This T cell receptor beta chain was observed in a study of T cell repertoires in cytomegalovirus infection. Study-level information: CMV infection plus the matching HLA type was flagged by public TCR beta signatures. Study results and caveats: What dominated the ex vivo response were HLA-C-restricted CMV-specific TCR beta clonotypes.

Worth noting for this clonotype: Its specificity is not known.

TCRdb re-called the reads through MiXCR, storing one row per CDR3 protein. Of roughly 100,000 distinct CDR3 sequences listed, under 50% were seen once; the top ten hold just under 75%. The length of the CDR3 is 16 residues. V lost 5 bases to trimming and J lost 7 bases; unmatched junction nucleotides: 13. The V gene's germline CDR1 is SEHNR and CDR2 FQNEAQ (reference sequence). The TCR was taken from a human donor in good health (CMV status not recorded). Some clones in this sample may be carry-over from other donors' samples. Here the sequenced sample was CD8+ T cells from cultured PBMCs, taken from culture after CMV antigen stimulation. The rearrangement joins TRBV7-9 to TRBJ2-7; 11 nucleotides line up with TRBD2. The CDR3 region is CASSPGLAVARWEQYF. CDR3 in DNA: TGTGCCAGCAGCCCGGGACTAGCGGTCGCTCGTTGGGAGCAGTACTTC.